A single sample gave rise to the 9 T cell receptor beta chains below, sequenced in a study of T cell responses to AZD1222 COVID-19 vaccine. The table came from immunoSEQ multiplex PCR; TCRdb's copy has only in-frame clones and leaves some out. The sample shows about 130,000 clones, about 86% of them seen only once. The sequencing used peripheral blood, collected on day 0 of AZD1222 vaccination. The receptor source for this set is an adult in good health.

This clone occurred a few times. The DNA for the CDR3 is TGTGCCAGTAGTGCGGTACAGGGGGGCGGCACTGAAGCTTTCTTT. This codes for CASSAVQGGGTEAFF. The V gene is TRBV19, the J gene TRBJ1-1; 8 bases agree with TRBD1. CDR3 length equals 15 residues. V was pared by 5 bases and J by 4 bases, with 9 bases of the junction left unmatched. CDR1 and CDR2 (germline): LNHDA, SQIVND (reference sequence).

The chain combines TRBV28 with TRBJ2-3; 7 bases match TRBD2. J was trimmed by 4 bases and V by 5 bases; bases with no gene match: 9. The CDR3 loop spans 15 amino acids. Germline assignment: CDR1 MDHEN and CDR2 SYDVKM. The CDR3 nucleotides read TGTGCCAGCAGTCCCGCTAGCGGTATCGCAGATACGCAGTATTTT. This translates into CASSPASGIADTQYF.

The V call is TRBV5-5, the J call TRBJ1-2; D not certain. Looked up from germline, CDR1 is SGHKS and CDR2 is YYEKEE (reference sequence). The CDR3 loop spans 13 amino acids. Trimming removed 0 bases at V and 2 bases at J, with 5 bases between. CDR3 sequence reads: CASSLGHNYGYTF. CDR3 in DNA: TGTGCCAGCAGCTTGGGACACAACTATGGCTACACCTTC.

The chain uses TRBV18 and TRBJ1-4; possible D gene TRBD1, 5 bases. Germline CDR1 is KGHSH and CDR2 is LQKENI. The CDR3 spans 16 residues. Between the trimmed V and J ends, which lost 0 bases and 3 bases, there was a span of 11 bases. The chain's CDR3 is CASSPPRQGPNEKLFF. The DNA for the CDR3 is TGTGCCAGCTCACCACCGAGGCAGGGCCCTAATGAAAAACTGTTTTTT.

The rearrangement joins TRBV28 to TRBJ2-1; D uncertain. The CDR3 contains 16 residues. CDR1 MDHEN and CDR2 SYDVKM come from the germline V gene. V was trimmed by 3 bases and J by 0 bases, leaving 12 bases between them. CDR3 sequence reads: CASSFPPFISYNEQFF. CDR3 sequence (DNA): TGTGCCAGCAGTTTTCCTCCCTTCATCTCCTACAATGAGCAGTTCTTC.

In DNA form, the CDR3 reads TGTGCCAGCTCACTCCAGGGGGAAGTTGGCTACACCTTC. Amino acid sequence: CASSLQGEVGYTF. This chain connects TRBV18 to TRBJ1-2; 7 bases line up with TRBD1. V trimming: 4 bases; J trimming: 7 bases; junction bases outside the gene matches: 6. The CDR3 loop spans 13 amino acids. Germline CDR1 KGHSH, CDR2 LQKENI.

This clone was counted a single time. The V and J genes are TRBV6-2 or TRBV6-3 and TRBJ2-5, with 9 bases aligning to TRBD1. The CDR3 covers 15 residues. J gave up 13 bases and V 6 bases, and 18 bases lay outside the gene matches. Germline-derived CDR1 and CDR2 are MNHEY and SVGEGT. CDR3: CASSPNRDRERVVYF. The CDR3 DNA reads TGTGCCAGCAGCCCTAACCGGGACAGGGAGAGGGTGGTGTACTTC.

This chain links TRBV5-1 with TRBJ1-6, with D unresolved. The CDR3 extends over 16 amino acids. V lost 4 bases and J 6 bases, leaving 17 bases between the germline ends. Germline V gene sequence: CDR1 SGHRS, CDR2 YFSETQ. The CDR3 nucleotides read TGCGCCAGCAGCGCTTCCCCCGGACGGAGTAATTCACCCCTCCACTTT. It is translated as CASSASPGRSNSPLHF.

The chain couples TRBV28 to TRBJ2-3; D remains ambiguous. This CDR3 region has 14 residues. Trimming left V 2 bases short and J 0 bases short, with 6 bases between. The V gene's germline CDR1 is MDHEN and CDR2 SYDVKM. CDR3 protein: CASSLDGSTDTQYF. DNA of the CDR3: TGTGCCAGCAGTTTAGACGGTAGCACAGATACGCAGTATTTT.